These 27 T cell receptor beta chains came from one sample sequenced in a study of T cell changes during pregnancy in multiple sclerosis. Sequencing was performed with immunoSEQ multiplex PCR; in TCRdb, only in-frame clones are kept and a portion is missing. The table records more than 25,000 clones, roughly 91% of them present only once. This specimen consisted of CD8+ T cells from peripheral blood mononuclear cells, obtained in the second trimester of pregnancy. The receptors come from a female donor in good health, enrolled as a control in a pregnancy study.

The chain couples TRBV13 to TRBJ2-7, with TRBD2 matching over 10 bases. The CDR3 runs 15 residues. Unmatched junction bases numbered 3, after V lost 2 bases and J lost 2 bases. Per the germline V gene, CDR1 is PRHDT and CDR2 is FYEKMQ (reference sequence). The CDR3 region has the DNA TGTGCCAGCAGCTTATCTCTAGCGGGGGCCTACGAGCAGTACTTC. This translates into CASSLSLAGAYEQYF.

This clone was found a few times. The chain couples TRBV19 to TRBJ1-1; D may be TRBD1 (5 bases). CDR1 and CDR2 (germline): LNHDA, SQIVND (reference sequence). Trimming shortened V by 5 bases and J by 4 bases, and 17 bases separated the two germline ends. The CDR3 has 15 amino acids. The CDR3 sequence: CASSLSSTGRTEAFF. DNA of the CDR3: TGTGCCAGTAGTCTATCCTCCACAGGCCGCACTGAAGCTTTCTTT.

The rearrangement links TRBV9 to TRBJ2-1, with 8 bases that match TRBD1. V lost 7 bases and J lost 7; bases outside the gene matches: 13. The CDR3 is 15 residues long. Per the germline V gene, CDR1 is SGDLS and CDR2 is YYNGEE. In DNA form, the CDR3 reads TGTGCCAGCGGAATGACAGGGGCTCTGGAGAATGAGCAGTTCTTC. Its translation is CASGMTGALENEQFF.

This clone was counted once. This chain connects TRBV29-1 to TRBJ2-7; D might be TRBD1 (6 bases). Trimming pared 6 bases from V and 4 bases from J, leaving 16 bases between. Germline V gene data show CDR1 as SQVTM and CDR2 as ANQGSEA. The CDR3 contains 13 residues. The CDR3 region has the DNA TGCAGCGTGTTGGACCCTCAGGGGTACGAGCAGTACTTC. Its protein is CSVLDPQGYEQYF.

This chain uses TRBV5-6 with TRBJ1-1; 9 bases match TRBD1. Per germline, CDR1 SGHDT and CDR2 YYEEEE. V dropped 1 base and J dropped 11; count of bases not matched to a gene: 15. This CDR3 region has 16 residues. CDR3: CASSLWGEQGARGAFF. CDR3 coding DNA: TGTGCCAGCAGCTTGTGGGGGGAACAGGGGGCGCGTGGGGCTTTCTTT.

V gene TRBV19 combines with J gene TRBJ2-7; D might be TRBD2 (7 bases). CDR1 and CDR2 (germline): LNHDA, SQIVND (reference sequence). V lost 0 bases and J 2 bases, leaving 11 bases between the germline ends. The CDR3 length is 15 residues. The CDR3 is CASSIETGTTYEQYF. Written as DNA, the CDR3 is TGTGCCAGTAGTATAGAAACAGGGACTACCTACGAGCAGTACTTC.

V gene TRBV4-3 combines with J gene TRBJ1-5; 9 bases agree with TRBD1. The CDR3 covers 15 residues. CDR1 is LGHNA, CDR2 YSLEER, per germline. After removal of 4 bases from V and 4 bases from J, the junction contained 5 bases not matched to a gene. The CDR3 DNA reads as TGCGCCAGCAGCCGCGGGACAGGGTATAATCAGCCCCAGCATTTT. Its protein is CASSRGTGYNQPQHF.

The rearrangement joins TRBV6-5 to TRBJ2-2, with a possible D match to TRBD2 (5 bases). CDR1 and CDR2 (germline): MNHEY, SVGAGI. Trimming cost V 7 bases and J 5 bases, with 17 bases left between them. The CDR3 length is 15 residues. The CDR3 DNA reads TGTGCCAGCACCCACGGGGTAACAAGGACCGGGGAGCTGTTTTTT. Its translation: CASTHGVTRTGELFF.

The rearrangement uses TRBV27 and TRBJ2-2; D is perhaps TRBD1 (5 bases). Germline CDR1 MNHEY, CDR2 SMNVEV (reference sequence). Between the trimmed V and J ends, which lost 7 bases and 2 bases, there was a span of 17 bases. CDR3 size: 16 residues. The CDR3 nucleotides are TGTGCCAGCACCCAATTACTAACAGGAAACACCGGGGAGCTGTTTTTT. Protein: CASTQLLTGNTGELFF.

This chain joins TRBV29-1 and TRBJ1-2, with no clear D. Germline V gene lookup returns CDR1 SQVTM and CDR2 ANQGSEA. CDR3 length: 11 amino acids. Trimming took 5 bases from V and 2 from J, leaving 6 bases between them. The CDR3 spells CSVTANYGYTF. The CDR3 DNA is TGCAGCGTTACAGCCAACTATGGCTACACCTTC.

The chain employs TRBV2 and TRBJ1-1, with TRBD1 matching 8 bases. Germline V gene lookup returns CDR1 SNHLY and CDR2 FYNNEI. The V segment lost 6 bases and the J segment 1 base; nucleotides outside the gene matches: 7. This CDR3 region has 15 residues. CDR3 in DNA: TGTGCCAGCAGAGGCTGGACAGGGCCGAACACTGAAGCTTTCTTT. It translates to CASRGWTGPNTEAFF. Filled out from reference TRBV2 and TRBJ1-1, the complete variable domain reads EPEVTQTPSHQVTQMGQEVILRCVPISNHLYFYWYRQILGQKVEFLVSFYNNEISEKSEIFDDQFSVERPDGSNFTLKIRSTKLEDSAMYFCASRGWTGPNTEAFFGQGTRLTVV.

The V and J genes are TRBV9 and TRBJ2-3, with D maybe TRBD1 (6 bases). Trimming stripped 0 bases from V and 5 bases from J, with 13 bases between. Germline CDR1 SGDLS, CDR2 YYNGEE. The CDR3 extends over 15 amino acids. The CDR3 coding sequence is TGTGCCAGCAGCGTAGTTCGGCAGGGGAGAGATACGCAGTATTTT. Its protein product is CASSVVRQGRDTQYF.

This chain joins TRBV5-1 and TRBJ2-7; TRBD1 matches 9 bases. Germline CDR1 is SGHRS and CDR2 is YFSETQ. After removal of 6 bases from V and 4 bases from J, the junction contained 8 bases not matched to a gene. This CDR3 spans 14 amino acids. As DNA, the CDR3 is TGCGCCAGCAATCCGGGACAGGGCATTTACGAGCAGTACTTC. Its translation is CASNPGQGIYEQYF.

The CDR3 protein is CASGFQGPIDEQFF. CDR3 sequence (DNA): TGTGCTAGTGGTTTTCAGGGCCCGATCGATGAGCAGTTCTTC. The chain couples TRBV12-5 to TRBJ2-1, with a possible D match to TRBD1 (5 bases). V was shortened by 3 bases and J by 8 bases, with 14 bases between the two germline ends. The CDR3 is 14 residues long. In germline, CDR1 is LGHNT, CDR2 FRNRAP. Supplemented by reference TRBV12-5 and TRBJ2-1, the full variable domain reads DARVTQTPRHKVTEMGQEVTMRCQPILGHNTVFWYRQTMMQGLELLAYFRNRAPLDDSGMPKDRFSAEMPDATLATLKIQPSEPRDSAVYFCASGFQGPIDEQFFGPGTRLTVL.

V gene TRBV27 combines with J gene TRBJ1-5; no clear D. CDR3 length equals 16 residues. Germline CDR1 reads MNHEY; CDR2 reads SMNVEV (reference sequence). V dropped 0 bases and J dropped 7 bases, with 16 bases sitting between them. Here the CDR3 DNA reads TGTGCCAGCAGTTTATCCTTCCCCCGGGGTGGACAGCCCCAGCATTTT. Translating gives CASSLSFPRGGQPQHF.

This sequence joins TRBV9 and TRBJ2-3; TRBD1 is a possible D gene (5 bases). Germline-derived CDR1 and CDR2 are SGDLS and YYNGEE. This CDR3 spans 15 amino acids. Trimming pared 1 base from V and 4 bases from J, leaving 13 bases between. The chain's CDR3 is CASSVRTVGPDTQYF. The CDR3 DNA follows: TGTGCCAGCAGCGTAAGGACGGTGGGGCCAGATACGCAGTATTTT.

This chain uses TRBV9 with TRBJ1-1; the match to TRBD1 covers 7 bases. V was pared by 2 bases and J by 8 bases, with 3 bases of the junction left unmatched. This CDR3 has 12 amino acids. Germline loops: CDR1 SGDLS, CDR2 YYNGEE. The chain's CDR3 is CASSVPGQEAFF. As DNA, the CDR3 is TGTGCCAGCAGCGTTCCGGGACAGGAAGCTTTCTTT. Based on the CDR3 plus reference TRBV9 and TRBJ1-1, the full variable domain is DSGVTQTPKHLITATGQRVTLRCSPRSGDLSVYWYQQSLDQGLQFLIQYYNGEERAKGNILERFSAQQFPDLHSELNLSSLELGDSALYFCASSVPGQEAFFGQGTRLTVV.

The rearrangement joins TRBV19 to TRBJ1-2, with 11 bases matching TRBD1. The CDR3 length is 16 residues. With 6 bases clipped from V and 4 bases from J, the junction kept 10 bases outside the gene matches. Germline CDR1 and CDR2: LNHDA and SQIVND (reference sequence). The CDR3 reads CASSRDRGTAVYGYTF. CDR3 DNA: TGTGCCAGTAGCCGGGACAGGGGGACCGCCGTCTATGGCTACACCTTC.

This clone has only one observation. The chain is built from TRBV11-2 and TRBJ2-5, with a possible D match to TRBD1 (8 bases). The CDR3 covers 18 residues. The germline V gene encodes CDR1 SGHAT and CDR2 FQNNGV. Trimming stripped 2 bases from V and 9 bases from J, with 28 bases between. The DNA for the CDR3 is TGTGCCAGCAGCTTACAGGGGACAGGCCTAAGTTGGGGAGGGGCCCAGTACTTC. Encoded protein: CASSLQGTGLSWGGAQYF. Full variable domain (outside the CDR3, taken from reference TRBV11-2 and TRBJ2-5): EAGVAQSPRYKIIEKRQSVAFWCNPISGHATLYWYQQILGQGPKLLIQFQNNGVVDDSQLPKDRFSAERLKGVDSTLKIQPAKLEDSAVYLCASSLQGTGLSWGGAQYFGPGTRLLVL.

The rearrangement links TRBV6-1 to TRBJ1-3; D uncertain. The CDR3 has 16 amino acids. CDR1 and CDR2 from the germline V gene are MNHNS and SASEGT. Trimming left V 2 bases short and J 0 bases short, with 11 bases between. Here the CDR3 reads CASSEFFAGSGNTIYF. The CDR3 region has the DNA TGTGCCAGCAGTGAATTCTTTGCGGGCTCTGGAAACACCATATATTTT.

This chain joins TRBV9 and TRBJ1-1; D perhaps matches TRBD1 (5 bases). V lost 4 bases to trimming and J lost 3 bases, with 16 bases between them. Germline assignment: CDR1 SGDLS and CDR2 YYNGEE. The CDR3 runs 15 residues. CDR3: CASSPRGGGDTEAFF. CDR3 nucleotide sequence: TGTGCCAGCAGCCCCCGGGGTGGAGGGGACACTGAAGCTTTCTTT.

V usage is TRBV30 and J usage is TRBJ1-2, with D hard to call. The CDR3 is made up of 14 amino acids. Trimming removed 0 bases at V and 4 bases at J, with 12 bases between. Per the germline V gene, CDR1 is GTSNPN and CDR2 is SVGIG (reference sequence). The CDR3, as DNA: TGTGCCTGGAGTGTTGGCCAGACTCTCTATGGCTACACCTTC. It yields the protein CAWSVGQTLYGYTF. The variable domain in full, with the rest retrieved from reference TRBV30 and TRBJ1-2, is SQTIHQWPATLVQPVGSPLSLECTVEGTSNPNLYWYRQAAGRGLQLLFYSVGIGQISSEVPQNLSASRPQDRQFILSSKKLLLSDSGFYLCAWSVGQTLYGYTFGSGTRLTVV.

The V gene is TRBV25-1, the J gene TRBJ1-5; TRBD1 matches at 8 bases. The germline CDR1 and CDR2 sequences are MGHDK and SYGVNS. The CDR3 covers 14 residues. The V and J ends lost 5 bases and 6 bases, in that order; junction bases with no gene match: 6. Written as DNA, the CDR3 is TGTGCCAGCAGTCGACAGGGGAGTAGTCAGCCCCAGCATTTT. Protein sequence: CASSRQGSSQPQHF.

The J gene is TRBJ2-7, the V gene TRBV9; D is uncertain. CDR1 and CDR2 from the germline V gene are SGDLS and YYNGEE. The length of the CDR3 is 15 residues. V was pared by 0 bases and J by 2 bases, with 12 bases between. In DNA, the CDR3 is TGTGCCAGCAGCGTAGATGCTTCGGTCGCCTACGAGCAGTACTTC. The encoded protein is CASSVDASVAYEQYF.

The count of this clone is one. The V and J genes are TRBV6-1 and TRBJ1-4; no clear D gene. The CDR3 length is 12 residues. Germline CDR1 is MNHNS and CDR2 is SASEGT. Trimming stripped 6 bases from V and 10 bases from J, with 12 bases between. The CDR3 bases are TGTGCCAGCAGCCCCGACACCTTAAAACTGTTTTTT. The encoded protein is CASSPDTLKLFF.

The chain joins TRBV11-3 to TRBJ1-2; the match to TRBD1 covers 8 bases. Trimming removed 5 bases from V and 2 bases from J; junction bases left unmatched: 13. The germline CDR1 and CDR2 sequences are SGHNT and YENEEA. The CDR3 contains 17 residues. The CDR3 is CASSPMATGGMNYGYTF. DNA for the CDR3: TGTGCCAGCAGCCCCATGGCAACAGGGGGAATGAACTATGGCTACACCTTC. The full variable domain, its missing parts supplied by reference TRBV11-3 and TRBJ1-2, is EAGVVQSPRYKIIEKKQPVAFWCNPISGHNTLYWYLQNLGQGPELLIRYENEEAVDDSQLPKDRFSAERLKGVDSTLKIQPAELGDSAVYLCASSPMATGGMNYGYTFGSGTRLTVV.

This rearrangement joins TRBV29-1 to TRBJ1-1, with D possibly matching TRBD1 (5 bases). Trimming took 2 bases from V and 5 from J, leaving 15 bases between them. Germline V gives CDR1 SQVTM, CDR2 ANQGSEA. This CDR3 is 14 amino acids long. The CDR3 region has the DNA TGCAGCGTTGAAATCGCAGGGCGGAGTACTGAAGCTTTCTTT. Its protein is CSVEIAGRSTEAFF.